The clone carrying this T cell receptor (beta chain) was seen at least ten times. Its target is not known. Unique molecular identifiers were present on cDNA, and template switching added a universal primer site. TCRdb itself ran the 5' RACE reads through MiXCR, one entry per CDR3 protein. This repertoire shows approximately 150,000 distinct CDR3 sequences, 3% to 4.5% found once; its top ten account for around 8%. The data stem from a study of identical twins. Study results and limitations: The study found excess low generation probability among twin-shared out-of-frame alpha sequences. With monozygotic twins, out-of-frame TCR alpha sharing exceeded what models estimated.

J was trimmed by 2 bases and V by 8 bases; bases with no gene match: 11. The CDR3 length is 15 residues. CDR1 is ENHRY, CDR2 SYGVKD, per germline. The origin of this receptor is a man younger than 30 in good health. The chain joins TRBV10-3 to TRBJ2-7; TRBD1 matches 8 bases. Sequenced: memory T cells sorted from blood. The CDR3 DNA reads as TGTGCCATCGGAGGGGACAGGACTGGTACCTACGAGCAGTACTTC. Encoded protein: CAIGGDRTGTYEQYF.